Listed here are 22 T cell receptor beta chains from one sample, sequenced in a study of cytomegalovirus exposure and HLA in healthy donors. The PCR had 60 Vbeta and 13 Jbeta primers. Assay used: immunoSEQ multiplex PCR; TCRdb lists only in-frame clones, some missing. Of 110,000 or so clones detected, around 66% appear once; the ten largest clones hold about 7.7%. The material sequenced was PBMCs. Source of these receptors: a young man in good health and CMV-seropositive.

V usage is TRBV20-1 and J usage is TRBJ1-2; D ambiguous. Germline values: CDR1 DFQATT, CDR2 SNEGSKA (reference sequence). This CDR3 comprises 11 residues. Trimming shortened V by 3 bases and J by 5 bases, and 7 bases separated the two germline ends. The chain's CDR3 is CSARVGYGYTF. CDR3 nucleotides: TGCAGTGCTAGGGTCGGTTATGGCTACACCTTC.

The chain has TRBV19 and TRBJ1-6, with TRBD1 identical over 7 bases. The germline CDR1 and CDR2 sequences are LNHDA and SQIVND (reference sequence). V lost 7 bases to trimming and J lost 7 bases; unmatched junction nucleotides: 13. The CDR3 length is 16 residues. DNA for the CDR3: TGTGCCAGTATCGACAGGGTTGGGGATCCAAATTCACCCCTCCACTTT. It specifies CASIDRVGDPNSPLHF.

This clone was counted once. The chain employs TRBV5-1 and TRBJ2-7, with D unresolved. V lost 4 bases and J 0 bases, leaving 11 bases between the germline ends. Germline lookup yields CDR1 SGHRS and CDR2 YFSETQ. The CDR3 is 14 residues long. The CDR3 reads CASSPGLSSYEQYF. CDR3 sequence (DNA): TGCGCCAGCAGCCCGGGTTTAAGCTCCTACGAGCAGTACTTC.

CDR3 in DNA: TGTGCCAGTAGTCCTCAGCGGGTGATTACAGATACGCAGTATTTT. This encodes CASSPQRVITDTQYF. The V and J genes are TRBV19 and TRBJ2-3; D possibly corresponds to TRBD2 (6 bases). V lost 5 bases and J 3 bases, leaving 15 bases between the germline ends. Germline lookup yields CDR1 LNHDA and CDR2 SQIVND (reference sequence). This CDR3 region has 15 residues. Using reference TRBV19 and TRBJ2-3 for the parts outside the CDR3, the full variable domain is DGGITQSPKYLFRKEGQNVTLSCEQNLNHDAMYWYRQDPGQGLRLIYYSQIVNDFQKGDIAEGYSVSREKKESFPLTVTSAQKNPTAFYLCASSPQRVITDTQYFGPGTRLTVL.

The chain is built from TRBV27 and TRBJ1-2; 7 bases line up with TRBD1. Trimming took 5 bases from V and 4 from J; bases not matched to a gene: 10. This CDR3 contains 15 residues. Germline CDR1 MNHEY, CDR2 SMNVEV (reference sequence). CDR3 sequence (DNA): TGTGCCAGCAGTACCTCCGGGACAGCAGTCTATGGCTACACCTTC. Amino acids: CASSTSGTAVYGYTF.

The chain recombines TRBV4-1 with TRBJ1-2; TRBD1 might be the D (6 bases). Trimming stripped 0 bases from V and 5 bases from J, with 16 bases between. CDR3 length: 16 residues. Germline CDR1 and CDR2: MGHRA and YSYEKL. The DNA of the CDR3 is TGCGCCAGCAGCCAAGACAGCGGCAGGGGTGCTTATGGCTACACCTTC. Translated: CASSQDSGRGAYGYTF.

This chain links TRBV11-2 with TRBJ2-7; D gene uncertain. There are 13 residues in the CDR3. Germline lookup yields CDR1 SGHAT and CDR2 FQNNGV. V gave up 2 bases and J gave up 2 bases, with 7 bases separating them. DNA of the CDR3: TGTGCCAGCAGCTTAAACAATCCCTACGAGCAGTACTTC. Protein: CASSLNNPYEQYF.

This clone was counted only a few times. V gene TRBV6-1 combines with J gene TRBJ2-2, with TRBD2 matching over 8 bases. CDR1 MNHNS and CDR2 SASEGT come from the germline V gene. The CDR3 extends over 16 amino acids. V gave up 3 bases and J gave up 0 bases; unmatched junction bases: 3. The chain's CDR3 is CASSDPGLANTGELFF. As DNA, the CDR3 is TGTGCCAGCAGTGACCCGGGACTAGCGAACACCGGGGAGCTGTTTTTT.

This rearrangement joins TRBV7-2 to TRBJ1-3, with TRBD1 matching over 7 bases. The CDR3 is 16 residues long. The germline V gene encodes CDR1 SGHTA and CDR2 FQGNSA. Losses at the gene ends were 1 base for V and 3 bases for J; bases not matched to a gene: 6. The DNA for the CDR3 is TGTGCCAGCAGCTTAGTTAAAGGGGGCTTTGGAAACACCATATATTTT. This codes for CASSLVKGGFGNTIYF.

The chain links TRBV5-6 to TRBJ2-5; TRBD2 agrees at 9 bases. The CDR3 length is 15 residues. Trimming at V came to 7 bases and at J to 3 bases, leaving 10 bases not matched to a gene. Looked up from germline, CDR1 is SGHDT and CDR2 is YYEEEE. The chain's CDR3 is CASRLAGARKETQYF. CDR3 in DNA: TGTGCCAGCCGATTAGCGGGGGCCAGGAAAGAGACCCAGTACTTC. The full variable domain, completed using reference TRBV5-6 and TRBJ2-5, is DAGVTQSPTHLIKTRGQQVTLRCSPKSGHDTVSWYQQALGQGPQFIFQYYEEEERQRGNFPDRFSGHQFPNYSSELNVNALLLGDSALYLCASRLAGARKETQYFGPGTRLLVL.

This chain joins TRBV5-1 and TRBJ2-3, with D maybe TRBD2 (7 bases). This CDR3 has 14 residues. V lost 5 bases and J lost 4, with 14 bases in between. CDR1 and CDR2 (germline): SGHRS, YFSETQ. Here the CDR3 DNA reads TGCGCCAGCAGATGGGGGGGCGGGGCAGATACGCAGTATTTT. Its translation: CASRWGGGADTQYF.

The V gene is TRBV5-8, the J gene TRBJ1-2; 12 bases match TRBD1. Germline V lookup: CDR1 SGHTS, CDR2 YDEGEE. The CDR3 extends over 16 amino acids. V lost 0 bases to trimming and J lost 8 bases; unmatched junction nucleotides: 8. The CDR3 spells CASSLVHGTGGRGYTF. The CDR3 DNA is TGTGCCAGCAGCTTGGTCCACGGGACAGGGGGCCGCGGCTACACCTTC.

V usage is TRBV6-1 and J usage is TRBJ1-1; D gene uncertain. Germline assignment: CDR1 MNHNS and CDR2 SASEGT. The CDR3 is 10 amino acids. V was shortened by 6 bases and J by 7 bases, with 6 bases between the two germline ends. This CDR3 is CASSDYEAFF. The CDR3 nucleotides read TGTGCCAGCAGCGACTATGAAGCTTTCTTT.

CDR3: CASSLSSFGYTF. The CDR3 DNA is TGTGCCAGCAGTTTATCCAGTTTTGGCTACACCTTC. This chain connects TRBV28 to TRBJ1-2; D is uncertain. Trimming took off 1 base at V and 7 bases at J, with 7 bases between the two ends. The germline CDR1 and CDR2 sequences are MDHEN and SYDVKM. This CDR3 is built from 12 residues.

Only a few counts were recorded for this clone. The chain uses TRBV2 and TRBJ2-1; no clear D. Germline CDR1 SNHLY, CDR2 FYNNEI. The CDR3 covers 13 residues. The ends were cut back, 8 bases at V and 0 bases at J, with 8 bases in the middle. CDR3 bases: TGTGCCAGCGCCGGTTTCTCCTACAATGAGCAGTTCTTC. Its protein product is CASAGFSYNEQFF.

This clone occurred a few times. This sequence joins TRBV6-4 and TRBJ2-3; D possibly corresponds to TRBD2 (6 bases). The CDR3 consists of 14 residues. V lost 0 bases to trimming and J lost 3 bases, with 7 bases between them. CDR1 is MRHNA and CDR2 is SNTAGT in the germline V gene. CDR3 in amino acids: CASSDSEGTDTQYF. The CDR3, as DNA: TGTGCCAGCAGTGACTCGGAGGGAACAGATACGCAGTATTTT.

J is TRBJ2-3 and V is TRBV5-4; 10 bases are a match to TRBD2. Germline V gene data show CDR1 as SGHNT and CDR2 as YYREEE (reference sequence). CDR3 length equals 17 residues. Trimming took 6 bases from V and 3 from J; bases not matched to a gene: 13. The DNA of the CDR3 is TGTGCCAGCACTACAGGGGAGTGGGGACTAGCGACAGATACGCAGTATTTT. This gives the protein CASTTGEWGLATDTQYF.

This chain uses TRBV2 with TRBJ1-5; TRBD1 matches 7 bases. The V and J ends lost 6 bases and 7 bases, in that order; junction bases with no gene match: 3. Germline CDR1 reads SNHLY; CDR2 reads FYNNEI. CDR3 size: 12 residues. The CDR3 sequence: CASREQGQPQHF. The CDR3 DNA reads TGTGCCAGCAGGGAACAGGGGCAGCCCCAGCATTTT.

There are a few counts of this clone. The gene calls are TRBV2 and TRBJ2-7, with D perhaps TRBD2 (7 bases). CDR1 is SNHLY, CDR2 FYNNEI, per germline. This CDR3 is built from 14 residues. V shed 6 bases and J shed 5 bases, with 17 bases lying between them. The CDR3 here is CASSIGGGGNEQYF. Here the CDR3 DNA reads TGTGCCAGCAGCATCGGAGGGGGGGGAAACGAGCAGTACTTC.

With respect to this clone: Additional DNA sequences in this sample encode the identical CDR3. The chain recombines TRBV27 with TRBJ1-1; no clear D gene. The CDR3 sequence is 14 residues long. V shed 3 bases and J shed 3 bases, with 11 bases lying between them. Germline CDR1 MNHEY, CDR2 SMNVEV (reference sequence). Written as DNA, the CDR3 is TGTGCCAGCAGTTTCGGGGAAGGGTACACTGAAGCTTTCTTT. This sequence encodes CASSFGEGYTEAFF.

Only a few counts were recorded for this clone. V is TRBV5-1 and J is TRBJ1-1; no reliable D call. The CDR3 spans 14 residues. Germline CDR1 reads SGHRS; CDR2 reads YFSETQ. V lost 3 bases and J 5 bases, leaving 14 bases between the germline ends. Here the CDR3 reads CASSYGRVWTEAFF. DNA of the CDR3: TGCGCCAGCAGCTACGGCCGGGTCTGGACTGAAGCTTTCTTT. The full variable domain, completed using reference TRBV5-1 and TRBJ1-1, is KAGVTQTPRYLIKTRGQQVTLSCSPISGHRSVSWYQQTPGQGLQFLFEYFSETQRNKGNFPGRFSGRQFSNSRSEMNVSTLELGDSALYLCASSYGRVWTEAFFGQGTRLTVV.

This clone was detected only a few times. The chain has TRBV7-9 and TRBJ1-2; no clear D gene. Trimming took 2 bases from V and 8 from J, leaving 12 bases between them. Germline V gives CDR1 SEHNR, CDR2 FQNEAQ (reference sequence). The length of the CDR3 is 13 residues. This CDR3 is CASSLYEAGGYTF. CDR3 nucleotide sequence: TGTGCCAGCAGCTTATATGAGGCCGGCGGCTACACCTTC.